Shown below are 30 T cell receptor beta chains from a single sample sequenced in a study of cytomegalovirus exposure and HLA in healthy donors. Primers: 60 Vbeta forward and 13 Jbeta reverse. TCRdb's table, derived via immunoSEQ multiplex PCR, lists solely in-frame clones and lacks some. The sample yields 210,000 or so clones, roughly 84% seen once. The sample was PBMCs. The source is a girl between 2 and 10 years old in good health and CMV-seronegative.

This chain joins TRBV5-6 and TRBJ1-3; D may be TRBD1 (5 bases). Trimming took off 4 bases at V and 4 bases at J, with 18 bases between the two ends. The CDR3 is made up of 16 amino acids. Per germline, CDR1 SGHDT and CDR2 YYEEEE. The CDR3 DNA follows: TGTGCCAGCAGCATCCCCGGCGCAGGGTTGGGAAACACCATATATTTT. Amino acids: CASSIPGAGLGNTIYF.

This chain joins TRBV10-1 and TRBJ2-1; tentatively, D is TRBD2 (7 bases). V was cut by 3 bases and J by 8 bases, with 20 bases left in between. The CDR3 has 16 residues. Germline V gene lookup returns CDR1 WNHNN and CDR2 SYGVQD (reference sequence). CDR3 sequence reads: CASSDWPAGARYEQFF. CDR3 bases: TGCGCCAGCAGTGATTGGCCTGCGGGGGCCAGGTATGAGCAGTTCTTC.

J is TRBJ1-3 and V is TRBV19; the D is unclear. CDR1 and CDR2 (germline): LNHDA, SQIVND (reference sequence). This CDR3 region has 16 residues. V was shortened by 7 bases and J by 0 bases, with 16 bases between the two germline ends. The CDR3 region is CASMNAGGLSGNTIYF. CDR3 nucleotides: TGTGCCAGTATGAACGCCGGAGGACTCTCTGGAAACACCATATATTTT.

This chain uses TRBV6-1 with TRBJ2-7; 8 bases fit TRBD1. Trimming took 6 bases from V and 7 from J; bases not matched to a gene: 11. Germline V gene lookup returns CDR1 MNHNS and CDR2 SASEGT. The CDR3 spans 14 residues. CDR3 amino acids: CASRYRGDFLEQYF. DNA of the CDR3: TGTGCCAGCAGATACAGGGGGGACTTCTTGGAGCAGTACTTC.

This rearrangement joins TRBV5-6 to TRBJ2-5; 8 bases map to TRBD2. This CDR3 comprises 17 residues. The germline V gene encodes CDR1 SGHDT and CDR2 YYEEEE. V was clipped by 4 bases and J by 5 bases; unmatched bases: 16. DNA for the CDR3: TGTGCCAGCAGCCGCATCCGGGGGGGCGTAGTCCGGGAGACCCAGTACTTC. As protein: CASSRIRGGVVRETQYF.

The chain employs TRBV30 and TRBJ2-1; 9 positions match TRBD2. Germline CDR1 GTSNPN, CDR2 SVGIG (reference sequence). The CDR3 covers 17 residues. Losses at the gene ends were 7 bases for V and 2 bases for J; bases not matched to a gene: 15. CDR3 sequence: CASRWTSVASAYNEQFF. For the CDR3, the DNA is TGTGCCTCGAGGTGGACTAGCGTCGCTTCAGCCTACAATGAGCAGTTCTTC.

The chain recombines TRBV4-1 with TRBJ2-1, with 11 bases matching TRBD2. Germline loops: CDR1 MGHRA, CDR2 YSYEKL. Trimming at V came to 3 bases and at J to 6 bases, leaving 4 bases not matched to a gene. The CDR3 extends over 15 amino acids. The DNA for the CDR3 is TGCGCCAGCAGCCAGACTAGCGGGATTGGCAATGAGCAGTTCTTC. Residues: CASSQTSGIGNEQFF.

The J gene is TRBJ2-1, the V gene TRBV5-1; D uncertain. Trimming removed 5 bases at V and 7 bases at J, with 13 bases between. This CDR3 is 13 amino acids long. In germline, CDR1 is SGHRS, CDR2 YFSETQ. The CDR3 region has the DNA TGCGCCAGCAGTGTCAGAGCACAGAATGAGCAGTTCTTC. It is translated as CASSVRAQNEQFF. Complete variable domain (other parts from reference TRBV5-1 and TRBJ2-1): KAGVTQTPRYLIKTRGQQVTLSCSPISGHRSVSWYQQTPGQGLQFLFEYFSETQRNKGNFPGRFSGRQFSNSRSEMNVSTLELGDSALYLCASSVRAQNEQFFGPGTRLTVL.

V gene TRBV6-5 combines with J gene TRBJ1-4; weak D call: TRBD1 (6 bases). This CDR3 region has 14 residues. Trimming left V 6 bases short and J 5 bases short, with 13 bases between. Germline CDR1 MNHEY, CDR2 SVGAGI. The CDR3, as DNA: TGTGCCAGCAGCTTCACAGGGAGAAATGAAAAACTGTTTTTT. Translating gives CASSFTGRNEKLFF.

The rearrangement joins TRBV14 to TRBJ2-1; D is ambiguous. The V gene's germline CDR1 is SGHDN and CDR2 FVKESK. The V and J ends lost 1 base and 9 bases respectively, with 10 bases between them. The CDR3 is 13 residues long. The CDR3 DNA reads TGTGCCAGCAGCCAAGCAGTAAGGAGTGAGCAGTTCTTC. Protein: CASSQAVRSEQFF. The variable domain in full, completed from reference TRBV14 and TRBJ2-1, reads EAGVTQFPSHSVIEKGQTVTLRCDPISGHDNLYWYRRVMGKEIKFLLHFVKESKQDESGMPNNRFLAERTGGTYSTLKVQPAELEDSGVYFCASSQAVRSEQFFGPGTRLTVL.

This rearrangement joins TRBV5-1 to TRBJ1-3; D is perhaps TRBD1 (6 bases). The CDR3 is made up of 15 amino acids. V was clipped by 4 bases and J by 4 bases, with 15 bases between them. Looked up from germline, CDR1 is SGHRS and CDR2 is YFSETQ. CDR3 in amino acids: CASSESGTPGNTIYF. CDR3 nucleotide sequence: TGCGCCAGCAGCGAATCCGGGACACCGGGAAACACCATATATTTT.

V gene TRBV27 combines with J gene TRBJ2-7, with D possibly matching TRBD2 (6 bases). Trimming removed 0 bases at V and 0 bases at J, with 15 bases between. This CDR3 contains 17 residues. Germline V gives CDR1 MNHEY, CDR2 SMNVEV (reference sequence). CDR3 protein: CASSLSPAGRGSYEQYF. In DNA form, the CDR3 reads TGTGCCAGCAGTTTATCGCCCGCTGGGCGGGGCTCCTACGAGCAGTACTTC.

The chain recombines TRBV4-1 with TRBJ2-3; 9 bases match TRBD2. Germline-derived CDR1 and CDR2 are MGHRA and YSYEKL. CDR3 size: 16 residues. The V gene end was trimmed by 0 bases and the J gene end by 6 bases; junction bases not matched to a gene: 7. In DNA, the CDR3 is TGCGCCAGCAGCCAAGAGCCAGCGGGGGGAGGGGATACGCAGTATTTT. Translating gives CASSQEPAGGGDTQYF.

This chain uses TRBV12-5 with TRBJ1-2, with 8 bases fitting TRBD1. The ends lost 6 bases at V and 5 bases at J; junction bases unmatched: 14. Looked up from germline, CDR1 is LGHNT and CDR2 is FRNRAP. The CDR3 runs 16 residues. As DNA, the CDR3 is TGTGCTAGTGGATCGGACAGGGTAATAGGTCGGTATGGCTACACCTTC. Protein product: CASGSDRVIGRYGYTF.

The sample holds one count of this clone. The J gene is TRBJ1-5, the V gene TRBV7-8; 7 bases map to TRBD1. The CDR3 is 16 residues long. Germline CDR1 and CDR2: SGHVS and FQNEAQ. V trimming: 5 bases; J trimming: 0 bases; junction bases outside the gene matches: 7. The CDR3 sequence is CASSRGQLLSNQPQHF. DNA of the CDR3: TGTGCCAGCAGCCGGGGACAGCTTCTTAGCAATCAGCCCCAGCATTTT.

This chain connects TRBV10-2 to TRBJ1-1; D not resolved. The length of the CDR3 is 14 residues. Per germline, CDR1 WSHSY and CDR2 SAAADI. The V and J ends lost 7 bases and 4 bases respectively, with 16 bases between them. CDR3 sequence: CASTPRSIGTEAFF. CDR3 in DNA: TGCGCCAGCACCCCGAGGAGTATTGGCACTGAAGCTTTCTTT.

The chain uses TRBV7-6 and TRBJ1-2; D is possibly TRBD1 (5 bases). CDR1 is SGHVS, CDR2 FNYEAQ, per germline. The V end was cut by 3 bases, the J end by 8 bases, with 13 bases between. The CDR3 covers 13 residues. CDR3: CASSLVGGQGYTF. The CDR3 bases are TGTGCCAGCAGCTTGGTGGGGGGTCAGGGCTACACCTTC. Based on the CDR3 plus reference TRBV7-6 and TRBJ1-2, the full variable domain is GAGVSQSPRYKVTKRGQDVALRCDPISGHVSLYWYRQALGQGPEFLTYFNYEAQQDKSGLPNDRFSAERPEGSISTLTIQRTEQRDSAMYRCASSLVGGQGYTFGSGTRLTVV.

This clone was seen a single time. The V call is TRBV2, the J call TRBJ2-5; D unclear. The CDR3 has 13 residues. Trimming removed 7 bases from V and 1 base from J, with 10 bases in between. Germline assignment: CDR1 SNHLY and CDR2 FYNNEI. The CDR3 nucleotides are TGTGCCAGCAATATGAACAGCCAAGAGACCCAGTACTTC. Translating gives CASNMNSQETQYF.

The sample holds one count of this clone. The chain has TRBV6-5 and TRBJ1-6, with 7 bases matching TRBD1. The CDR3 sequence is 14 residues long. Germline CDR1 reads MNHEY; CDR2 reads SVGAGI. V lost 5 bases, J lost 8 bases, and 6 bases stayed unmatched. This CDR3 reads CASSERDSYSPLHF. The CDR3 DNA sequence: TGTGCCAGCAGTGAAAGGGACAGCTATTCACCCCTCCACTTT.

The chain links TRBV10-3 to TRBJ2-1, with 11 bases identical to TRBD2. The V gene's germline CDR1 is ENHRY and CDR2 SYGVKD. J was trimmed by 0 bases and V by 10 bases; bases with no gene match: 11. CDR3 length equals 17 residues. The CDR3 spells CATKGTSGGSSYNEQFF. The CDR3 coding sequence is TGTGCCACGAAGGGGACTAGCGGTGGGAGCTCCTACAATGAGCAGTTCTTC.

This clone showed up just once. J is TRBJ2-1 and V is TRBV27; 9 bases line up with TRBD2. The CDR3 spans 17 residues. V gave up 5 bases and J gave up 2 bases; unmatched junction bases: 10. Per germline, CDR1 MNHEY and CDR2 SMNVEV (reference sequence). CDR3 residues: CASSESLAGYPYNEQFF. Here the CDR3 DNA reads TGTGCCAGCAGTGAAAGCCTAGCGGGATACCCCTACAATGAGCAGTTCTTC.

This clone was observed once. The chain links TRBV27 to TRBJ1-2; 8 bases match TRBD1. Germline lookup yields CDR1 MNHEY and CDR2 SMNVEV (reference sequence). With 4 bases clipped from V and 7 bases from J, the junction kept 8 bases outside the gene matches. This CDR3 is 14 amino acids long. The DNA for the CDR3 is TGTGCCAGCAGTTCCCTGGACAGGGTGTCTGGCTACACCTTC. Encoded protein: CASSSLDRVSGYTF.

V is TRBV6-5 and J is TRBJ1-1, with 8 bases that match TRBD1. The CDR3 runs 14 residues. J was trimmed by 8 bases and V by 6 bases; bases with no gene match: 11. Germline assignment: CDR1 MNHEY and CDR2 SVGAGI. Here the CDR3 DNA reads TGTGCCAGCAGACGACGGTCGCAGGGGGCGGAAGCTTTCTTT. It encodes CASRRRSQGAEAFF.

The J gene is TRBJ2-7, the V gene TRBV2; 9 bases line up with TRBD2. The CDR3 is made up of 13 amino acids. The V segment lost 10 bases and the J segment 6 bases; nucleotides outside the gene matches: 10. Germline-derived CDR1 and CDR2 are SNHLY and FYNNEI. This CDR3 is CATTSGLATEQYF. CDR3 nucleotide sequence: TGTGCCACAACTTCCGGACTAGCGACCGAGCAGTACTTC.

This clone was observed a few times. The J gene is TRBJ2-2, the V gene TRBV5-6; D is unclear. The CDR3 loop spans 13 amino acids. V gave up 2 bases and J gave up 7 bases, with 9 bases separating them. In germline, CDR1 is SGHDT, CDR2 YYEEEE. The CDR3 loop reads CASSLLEFGELFF. In DNA, the CDR3 is TGTGCCAGCAGCTTATTGGAGTTCGGGGAGCTGTTTTTT.

The table lists this clone with a few counts. The junction differs from germline at one of its ends, possibly a read error. This chain uses TRBV6-5 with TRBJ1-2; D perhaps matches TRBD1 (5 bases). The CDR3 totals 15 residues. Germline V gene sequence: CDR1 MNHEY, CDR2 SVGAGI. CDR3 sequence reads: CASSYSYDSPYSYTF. The CDR3 coding sequence is TGTGCCAGCAGTTACTCCTACGACAGTCCCTATAGCTACACCTTC.

This chain connects TRBV19 to TRBJ2-7; D call uncertain. Trimming shortened V by 5 bases and J by 1 base, and 15 bases separated the two germline ends. Germline V lookup: CDR1 LNHDA, CDR2 SQIVND (reference sequence). This CDR3 is built from 15 residues. DNA for the CDR3: TGTGCCAGTAGTCCACTGCTGGTCGCGTCCTACGAGCAGTACTTC. Amino acids: CASSPLLVASYEQYF.

The V and J genes are TRBV29-1 and TRBJ2-2; TRBD2 matches 11 bases. CDR1 and CDR2 from the germline V gene are SQVTM and ANQGSEA. V lost 7 bases and J lost 5; bases outside the gene matches: 3. The CDR3 totals 13 residues. For the CDR3, the DNA is TGCAGCGCCAGGACTAGCGGGACCGGGGAGCTGTTTTTT. This sequence encodes CSARTSGTGELFF.

Notes on this clone: A junction boundary mismatches the germline segment, possibly from a read error. V gene TRBV4-1 combines with J gene TRBJ1-2; TRBD1 aligns across 7 bases. Germline values: CDR1 MGHRA, CDR2 YSYEKL. The CDR3 covers 15 residues. The CDR3 DNA follows: TGCGCCAGCAGCCAAGACCCGGCAGGGGGTAGGAAGGGGGCCTTC. This sequence encodes CASSQDPAGGRKGAF.

The chain has TRBV29-1 and TRBJ1-1; D gene ambiguous. Between the trimmed V and J ends, which lost 5 bases and 5 bases, there was a span of 6 bases. This CDR3 contains 10 residues. Germline CDR1 SQVTM, CDR2 ANQGSEA. This CDR3 reads CSVSVTEAFF. The CDR3 coding sequence is TGCAGCGTTTCTGTTACTGAAGCTTTCTTT.